This T cell receptor (beta chain) stems from a study of early stage breast cancer tumors. Study-level background: Of 15 to 20 invasive breast tumors, about a dozen were hormone receptor-positive, HER2-negative. The ER+/PR+/HER2- tumors included fewer than 10 ductal and a few lobular carcinomas. Average read coverage per sample was 7.5 to 10-fold. Study results and limitations: Most shared enriched TCRB sequences were commonly generated ones.

TCRdb keeps only in-frame clones here, not all; method: immunoSEQ multiplex PCR. This table holds fewer than 50,000 clones, 70% to 80% found once. V lost 5 bases to trimming and J lost 4 bases, with 14 bases between them. This CDR3 contains 14 residues. Germline V gene lookup returns CDR1 LGHNA and CDR2 YSLEER. A note on this clone: Antigen specificity is unknown.

The sample was blood. The chain is built from TRBV4-3 and TRBJ1-2, with D tentatively TRBD1 (6 bases). This clonotype was obtained from a person between 50 and 60 years old with breast cancer. DNA of the CDR3: TGCGCCAGCAGCTCAGGGGAGGGTGTCTATGGCTACACCTTC. This gives the protein CASSSGEGVYGYTF.